Presented here are 27 T cell receptor beta chains from one specimen sequenced in a study of T cells in Graves' hyperthyroidism and ophthalmopathy. TCR beta CDR3 region amplification was performed from RNA transcripts. Using the HTBI primer set, a first-round RT-PCR was run on the TCR CDR3. MiXCR, applied by TCRdb to the multiplex PCR reads, yields one record per CDR3 protein. The sample yields around 280,000 distinct CDR3 sequences, roughly an eighth seen once. The specimen was blood. The source of these receptors is a middle-aged woman with Graves' hyperthyroidism.

Note on this clonotype: This could be a read error, since a much larger clone is one nucleotide away. J is TRBJ2-7 and V is TRBV20-1; maybe TRBD2 (5 bases). The V gene lost 6 bases and the J gene lost 5 bases, with 23 bases spanning the gap. Germline lookup yields CDR1 DFQATT and CDR2 SNEGSKA (reference sequence). CDR3 length equals 15 residues. The CDR3 DNA is TGCAGTGCGGACCCAGCGGCCCGAGGGAAGAACGAGCAGTACTTC. Its translation: CSADPAARGKNEQYF.

This clonotype came up once. The chain joins TRBV27 to TRBJ1-2; D possibly corresponds to TRBD1 (6 bases). In germline, CDR1 is MNHEY, CDR2 SMNVEV (reference sequence). The CDR3 is 14 residues long. The V and J ends lost 6 bases and 4 bases respectively, with 15 bases between them. The CDR3 sequence is CASSYWGGGYGYTF. CDR3 nucleotide sequence: TGTGCCAGCAGCTACTGGGGGGGCGGCTATGGCTACACCTTC.

The table lists this clonotype with many counts. The gene calls are TRBV12-3 or TRBV12-4 and TRBJ2-5, with TRBD1 as a possible D gene (7 bases). V gave up 6 bases and J gave up 6 bases, with 14 bases separating them. The CDR3 is 13 residues long. The DNA for the CDR3 is TGTGCCAGCAGGCCAGGGGGGCTAAAGACCCAGTACTTC. This translates into CASRPGGLKTQYF.

This clonotype was observed at least ten times. The chain carries TRBV12-3 or TRBV12-4 and TRBJ1-5; perhaps TRBD1 as D (5 bases). The CDR3 has 14 amino acids. V was clipped by 3 bases and J by 5 bases, with 11 bases between them. CDR3 DNA: TGTGCCAGCAGTTTGCGAAGGGGCGATCAGCCCCAGCATTTT. Its protein product is CASSLRRGDQPQHF.

On this clonotype itself: One junction end does not reproduce the germline sequence, and a read error may be involved. The chain couples TRBV7-9 to TRBJ2-3; 8 bases fit TRBD2. The CDR3 consists of 16 residues. The germline V gene has CDR1 SEHNR and CDR2 FQNEAQ (reference sequence). DNA of the CDR3: TGTGCCAGCAGGGTTGACGGCAGGACTAGCATAGATACGCAGTATTTT. Protein product: CASRVDGRTSIDTQYF.

This clonotype was detected ten times or more. Since the CDR3 does not end with the conserved phenylalanine or tryptophan, this likely comes from a read error. The chain has TRBV3-1 and TRBJ2-2; D gene uncertain. This CDR3 is built from 13 residues. CDR1 is LGHDT, CDR2 YNNKEL, per germline (reference sequence). Deletions cut 0 bases from V and 7 bases from J, with 6 bases between. The CDR3 DNA reads as TGTGCCAGCAGCCAAGATACGCGCGGGGAGCTGTTTCTT. Translated: CASSQDTRGELFL.

This clonotype appeared many times. V usage is TRBV20-1 and J usage is TRBJ2-3; 7 bases map to TRBD2. Germline CDR1 reads DFQATT; CDR2 reads SNEGSKA (reference sequence). V dropped 1 base and J dropped 0; count of bases not matched to a gene: 4. This CDR3 has 15 amino acids. The CDR3 is CSARASSGSTDTQYF. CDR3 nucleotides: TGCAGTGCTAGAGCTTCTAGCGGTAGCACAGATACGCAGTATTTT.

On this clonotype itself: Sequence at one end of the junction differs from germline and may be a read error. The chain combines TRBV5-1 with TRBJ2-2, with D hard to call. The CDR3 runs 14 residues. Germline-derived CDR1 and CDR2 are SGHRS and YFSETQ. The DNA for the CDR3 is TGCTCCAGCACCTTGCAAATGGGCACCGGGGAGCTGTTTTTT. Protein: CSSTLQMGTGELFF.

V is TRBV10-3 and J is TRBJ2-1; 10 bases match TRBD2. Germline CDR1 reads ENHRY; CDR2 reads SYGVKD. The CDR3 runs 13 residues. Losses at the gene ends were 9 bases for V and 7 bases for J; bases not matched to a gene: 6. The CDR3 coding sequence is TGTGCCATTTCTAGCGGGAGTAGTAATGAGCAGTTCTTC. Encoded protein: CAISSGSSNEQFF.

This clonotype was detected ten times or more. The rearrangement joins TRBV6-2 or TRBV6-3 to TRBJ1-5, with unresolved D. The CDR3 runs 13 residues. In germline, CDR1 is MNHEY, CDR2 SVGEGT. Deletions cut 1 base from V and 4 bases from J, with 5 bases between. As DNA, the CDR3 is TGTGCCAGCAGTTACTTAGATAATCAGCCCCAGCATTTT. Protein product: CASSYLDNQPQHF.

This clonotype has more than one count but fewer than ten. The chain is built from TRBV9 and TRBJ2-1, with D unclear. Trimming took 3 bases from V and 0 from J, leaving 19 bases between them. Germline lookup yields CDR1 SGDLS and CDR2 YYNGEE. The CDR3 spans 18 residues. The CDR3 loop is CASSADRIKSPSYNEQFF. The CDR3 DNA is TGTGCCAGCAGCGCCGACCGAATAAAGTCTCCCTCCTACAATGAGCAGTTCTTC.

This clonotype was picked up a small number of times. J is TRBJ2-1 and V is TRBV25-1; D is ambiguous. The CDR3 totals 17 residues. Looked up from germline, CDR1 is MGHDK and CDR2 is SYGVNS. V lost 2 bases to trimming and J lost 8 bases, with 22 bases between them. This CDR3 reads CASSEMRLVGRIDEQFF. The CDR3 DNA reads as TGTGCCAGCAGTGAAATGCGGTTGGTGGGTAGAATTGATGAGCAGTTCTTC.

This clonotype appeared many times. The J gene is TRBJ2-2, the V gene TRBV11-1, with a weak D call TRBD1 (6 bases). CDR3 length: 14 amino acids. V was pared by 5 bases and J by 0 bases, with 7 bases between. Germline assignment: CDR1 SGHAT and CDR2 FQDESV (reference sequence). In nucleotides, the CDR3 is TGTGCCAGCAGCGGGACACCGAACACCGGGGAGCTGTTTTTT. It yields the protein CASSGTPNTGELFF.

This clonotype was observed at least ten times. The V gene is TRBV6-1, the J gene TRBJ1-1; D is unclear. V was pared by 5 bases and J by 1 base, with 14 bases between. This CDR3 contains 15 residues. The V gene's germline CDR1 is MNHNS and CDR2 SASEGT. As DNA, the CDR3 is TGTGCCAGCAGTACCCAATCGACTGGGAACACTGAAGCTTTCTTT. It codes for CASSTQSTGNTEAFF.

The CDR3 DNA follows: TGTGCCAGCAGCGGGAGCGGGAGCCTCAATGAGCAGTTCTTC. Translating it yields CASSGSGSLNEQFF. The gene calls are TRBV28 and TRBJ2-1, with 8 positions matching TRBD2. Germline-derived CDR1 and CDR2 are MDHEN and SYDVKM. The CDR3 sequence is 14 residues long. With 6 bases clipped from V and 6 bases from J, the junction kept 7 bases outside the gene matches.

This clonotype was counted at least ten times. V gene TRBV28 combines with J gene TRBJ2-2; D is uncertain. Germline CDR1 reads MDHEN; CDR2 reads SYDVKM. V was cut by 6 bases and J by 1 base, with 9 bases left in between. There are 14 residues in the CDR3. The CDR3 spells CASRVLGNTGELFF. In DNA form, the CDR3 reads TGTGCCAGCAGGGTCCTGGGGAACACCGGGGAGCTGTTTTTT.

This clonotype has ten or more counts. The chain couples TRBV2 to TRBJ1-2; unclear D gene. The CDR3 consists of 16 residues. Trimming left V 6 bases short and J 5 bases short, with 22 bases between. Per germline, CDR1 SNHLY and CDR2 FYNNEI. The CDR3 spells CASRGTSRTGRYGYTF. The DNA of the CDR3 is TGTGCCAGCAGAGGTACATCCCGGACGGGGAGATATGGCTACACCTTC.

This clonotype was counted at least ten times. The chain combines TRBV7-2 with TRBJ2-3, with D hard to call. Trimming took off 0 bases at V and 2 bases at J, with 12 bases between the two ends. CDR1 and CDR2 from the germline V gene are SGHTA and FQGNSA. The CDR3 is 16 amino acids. CDR3 in DNA: TGTGCCAGCAGCTTAGCCGCCCAAGAGTACACAGATACGCAGTATTTT. This gives the protein CASSLAAQEYTDTQYF.

At least ten counts were recorded for this clonotype. J is TRBJ2-3 and V is TRBV3-1; D not certain. V was clipped by 2 bases and J by 5 bases, with 8 bases between them. The V gene's germline CDR1 is LGHDT and CDR2 YNNKEL (reference sequence). There are 13 residues in the CDR3. The CDR3, as DNA: TGTGCCAGCAGCCAAACCCCGCGAGATACGCAGTATTTT. This translates into CASSQTPRDTQYF.

This clonotype occurred a few times. The chain recombines TRBV10-3 with TRBJ2-1; D assignment may be TRBD1 or TRBD2 (5 bases each). V lost 0 bases and J 4 bases, leaving 7 bases between the germline ends. Germline CDR1 reads ENHRY; CDR2 reads SYGVKD. The CDR3 has 14 amino acids. This CDR3 is CAISESRGYNEQFF. The CDR3 DNA is TGTGCCATCAGTGAGTCGAGGGGTTACAATGAGCAGTTCTTC.

This chain uses TRBV6-5 with TRBJ2-5; no definite D call. The CDR3 runs 14 residues. With 2 bases removed from V and 2 bases from J, the gap between germline ends came to 9 bases. Germline V CDR1 and CDR2: MNHEY, SVGAGI. DNA for the CDR3: TGTGCCAGCAGTTACGTCGGGTTGCAAGAGACCCAGTACTTC. Protein product: CASSYVGLQETQYF.

This clonotype was recorded many times. CDR3 DNA sequence: TGTGCCAGCAGCGTAAACCAGGACACTGAAGCTTTCTTT. It is translated as CASSVNQDTEAFF. The gene calls are TRBV11-2 and TRBJ1-1; no firm D call. Germline V CDR1 and CDR2: SGHAT, FQNNGV. V gave up 5 bases and J gave up 3 bases, with 10 bases separating them. The CDR3 totals 13 residues.

The table lists this clonotype with a few counts. V usage is TRBV7-9 and J usage is TRBJ2-6; D is uncertain. From germline, CDR1 is SEHNR and CDR2 FQNEAQ (reference sequence). This CDR3 comprises 17 residues. The V end was cut by 10 bases, the J end by 1 base, with 20 bases between. The CDR3 loop reads CATYRSPEESGANVLTF. The CDR3 DNA sequence: TGTGCCACCTATCGAAGCCCCGAGGAATCTGGGGCCAACGTCCTGACTTTC.

This clonotype was detected ten times or more. The rearrangement uses TRBV7-3 and TRBJ2-1, with D unclear. V was clipped by 5 bases and J by 2 bases, with 13 bases between them. The V gene's germline CDR1 is SGHTA and CDR2 FQGTGA. CDR3 length equals 15 residues. CDR3 sequence reads: CASSPAFSAYNEQFF. The CDR3 nucleotides are TGTGCCAGCAGCCCTGCGTTCTCCGCCTACAATGAGCAGTTCTTC. Full variable domain (rest looked up from reference TRBV7-3 and TRBJ2-1): GAGVSQTPSNKVTEKGKYVELRCDPISGHTALYWYRQSLGQGPEFLIYFQGTGAADDSGLPNDRFFAVRPEGSVSTLKIQRTERGDSAVYLCASSPAFSAYNEQFFGPGTRLTVL.

This clonotype was found many times. The chain combines TRBV5-5 with TRBJ1-4; a weak D match, TRBD1 (6 bases). Between the trimmed V and J ends, which lost 0 bases and 10 bases, there was a span of 16 bases. Germline V lookup: CDR1 SGHKS, CDR2 YYEKEE (reference sequence). The CDR3 is made up of 15 amino acids. The CDR3 reads CASSLEGGLLGKLFF. DNA of the CDR3: TGTGCCAGCAGCTTGGAGGGGGGCTTATTGGGAAAACTGTTTTTT.

The table lists this clonotype with a few counts. The chain links TRBV7-6 to TRBJ2-5; possibly TRBD1 for D (5 bases). This CDR3 comprises 13 residues. The germline gives CDR1 SGHVS, CDR2 FNYEAQ. V was clipped by 0 bases and J by 4 bases, with 6 bases between them. The CDR3 here is CASSLAQGETQYF. Here the CDR3 DNA reads TGTGCCAGCAGCTTAGCGCAGGGAGAGACCCAGTACTTC.

The table lists this clonotype with many counts. V usage is TRBV5-1 and J usage is TRBJ2-7, with TRBD1 identical over 7 bases. The V gene's germline CDR1 is SGHRS and CDR2 YFSETQ. This CDR3 contains 12 residues. V trimming: 4 bases; J trimming: 5 bases; junction bases outside the gene matches: 3. This CDR3 reads CASSRDRDEQYF. In DNA, the CDR3 is TGCGCCAGCAGCCGCGACAGGGACGAGCAGTACTTC.